This TCR beta chain was captured in a study of shared clonotypes between healthy human individuals. Clones were sequenced by immunoSEQ multiplex PCR, and TCRdb holds only the in-frame ones, with some missing. The table lists over 2 million clones, approximately 94% of them singletons. The naive CD8 population came from CD45RO-negative cells selected for CCR7, without terminally differentiated effector memory CD45RA+ cells. This CDR3 region has 11 residues. In germline, CDR1 is SEHNR, CDR2 FQNEAQ (reference sequence). The V and J ends lost 2 bases and 14 bases, in that order; junction bases with no gene match: 3.

The sequence came from a man aged 18-30 years in good health. The sample comprised naive CD8+ T cells sorted from blood. The chain has TRBV7-9 and TRBJ2-1; TRBD1 matches at 7 bases. As DNA, the CDR3 is TGTGCCAGCAGCTTATCGACAGGGAAGTTCTTC. Amino acid sequence: CASSLSTGKFF. The full variable domain, rest sourced from reference TRBV7-9 and TRBJ2-1, is DTGVSQNPRHKITKRGQNVTFRCDPISEHNRLYWYRQTLGQGPEFLTYFQNEAQLEKSRLLSDRFSAERPKGSFSTLEIQRTEQGDSAMYLCASSLSTGKFFGPGTRLTVL.